These 5 T cell receptor beta chains came from one sample sequenced in a study of cytomegalovirus exposure and HLA in healthy donors. Sequencing was performed with immunoSEQ multiplex PCR; in TCRdb, only in-frame clones are kept and a portion is missing. This sample has roughly 150,000 clones, with 88% found just once. Sample: PBMCs. These TCRs come from a man younger than 35 in good health and CMV-seronegative.

The CDR3 nucleotides are TGTGCCAGCTCACCACTAGATACAGTCAATGAGCAGTTCTTC. It yields the protein CASSPLDTVNEQFF. The chain joins TRBV18 to TRBJ2-1; D not resolved. Germline CDR1 reads KGHSH; CDR2 reads LQKENI. This CDR3 contains 14 residues. Trimming left V 1 base short and J 6 bases short, with 10 bases between.

The chain uses TRBV5-1 and TRBJ2-7; tentative D call: TRBD1 (6 bases). This CDR3 comprises 14 residues. Germline values: CDR1 SGHRS, CDR2 YFSETQ. The germline V and J ends were trimmed by 2 bases and 2 bases, with 11 bases remaining between them. In DNA form, the CDR3 reads TGCGCCAGCAGCTTAGGGGACACGACCTACGAGCAGTACGTC. It translates to CASSLGDTTYEQYV.

This sequence joins TRBV5-8 and TRBJ1-2; 7 nucleotides agree with TRBD1. The germline V gene has CDR1 SGHTS and CDR2 YDEGEE. J was trimmed by 4 bases and V by 3 bases; bases with no gene match: 9. This CDR3 spans 15 amino acids. CDR3 sequence (DNA): TGTGCCAGCAGCTCCAGACAGGGTCACGCCTATGGCTACACCTTC. Its protein is CASSSRQGHAYGYTF.

The chain employs TRBV5-1 and TRBJ2-7; weak D call: TRBD1 (7 bases). The CDR3 has 16 amino acids. The V gene lost 4 bases and the J gene lost 4 bases, with 21 bases spanning the gap. CDR1 and CDR2 (germline): SGHRS, YFSETQ. CDR3 coding DNA: TGCGCCAGCAGCCAAAGTCAGGGGGGCGATGGTTACGAGCAGTACTTC. Translation: CASSQSQGGDGYEQYF.

V gene TRBV5-1 combines with J gene TRBJ1-2; TRBD1 aligns across 7 bases. This CDR3 is built from 12 residues. Germline CDR1 reads SGHRS; CDR2 reads YFSETQ. J lost 8 bases, V lost 4 bases, and 5 bases had no gene match. The CDR3 DNA follows: TGCGCCAGCAGCGAGGGGGCTGGAGGCTACACCTTC. Translating it yields CASSEGAGGYTF.